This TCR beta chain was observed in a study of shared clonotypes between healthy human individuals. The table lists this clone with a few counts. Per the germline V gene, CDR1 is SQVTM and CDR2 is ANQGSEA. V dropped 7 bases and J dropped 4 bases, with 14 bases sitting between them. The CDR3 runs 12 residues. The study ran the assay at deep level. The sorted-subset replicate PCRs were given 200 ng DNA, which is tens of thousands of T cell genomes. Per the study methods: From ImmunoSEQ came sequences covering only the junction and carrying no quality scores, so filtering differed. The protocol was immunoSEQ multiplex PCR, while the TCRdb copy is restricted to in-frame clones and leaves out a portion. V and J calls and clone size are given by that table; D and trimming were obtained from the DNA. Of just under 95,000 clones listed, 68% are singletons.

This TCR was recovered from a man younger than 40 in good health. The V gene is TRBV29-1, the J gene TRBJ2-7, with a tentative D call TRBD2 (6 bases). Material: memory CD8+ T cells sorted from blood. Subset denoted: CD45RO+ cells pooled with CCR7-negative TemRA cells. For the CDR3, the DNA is TGCAGCGCTGGAGGGACCTCGTACGAGCAGTACTTC. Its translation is CSAGGTSYEQYF.